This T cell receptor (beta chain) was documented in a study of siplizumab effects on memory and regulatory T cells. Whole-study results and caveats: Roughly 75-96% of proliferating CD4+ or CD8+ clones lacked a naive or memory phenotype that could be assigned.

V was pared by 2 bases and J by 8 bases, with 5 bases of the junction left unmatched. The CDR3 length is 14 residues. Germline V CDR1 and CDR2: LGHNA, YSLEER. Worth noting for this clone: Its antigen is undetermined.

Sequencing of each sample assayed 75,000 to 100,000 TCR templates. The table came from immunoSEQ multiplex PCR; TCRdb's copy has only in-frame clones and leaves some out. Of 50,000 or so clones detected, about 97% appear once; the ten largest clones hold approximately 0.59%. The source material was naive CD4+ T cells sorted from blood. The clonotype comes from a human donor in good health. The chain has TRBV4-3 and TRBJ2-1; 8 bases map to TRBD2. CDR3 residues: CASSQSGRGDEQFF. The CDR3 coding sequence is TGCGCCAGCAGCCAAAGCGGGAGAGGGGATGAGCAGTTCTTC.